The 18 T cell receptor beta chains reported below all come from one sample, sequenced in a study of shared clonotypes between healthy human individuals. Some clones are missing from TCRdb's copy, which holds only in-frame ones; the method was immunoSEQ multiplex PCR. Of some 530,000 clones detected, 81% appear once; the ten largest clones hold 10% to 15%. The sample taken for sequencing was PBMCs. The receptors were gathered from a woman between 40 and 55 years old in good health. Some clones in this sample may be carry-over from other donors' samples.

The chain uses TRBV7-2 and TRBJ1-5; a possible D gene is TRBD1 (5 bases). The V and J ends lost 6 bases and 4 bases respectively, with 16 bases between them. This CDR3 has 15 amino acids. The germline V gene has CDR1 SGHTA and CDR2 FQGNSA. The DNA for the CDR3 is TGTGCCAGCAGTCGAGACGGGGGGGTAAATCAGCCCCAGCATTTT. Amino acids: CASSRDGGVNQPQHF.

Points on this clone: The junction shows a germline mismatch at one end, possibly a read error. The chain is built from TRBV13 and TRBJ1-4, with D possibly being TRBD1 (6 bases). The CDR3 has 18 amino acids. Germline V CDR1 and CDR2: PRHDT, FYEKMQ (reference sequence). The CDR3 protein is CASSLYPKSQGSNEKLFF. The CDR3 DNA is TGTGCCAGCAGCTTATACCCAAAAAGCCAGGGGTCTAATGAAAAACTATTTTTT.

The sample holds a few counts of this clone. The CDR3 DNA reads as TGTGCCAGCACTGTTACCGGAACAGGATACTATGGCTACACCTTC. It codes for CASTVTGTGYYGYTF. The V call is TRBV6-5, the J call TRBJ1-2; perhaps TRBD1 as D (5 bases). The CDR3 loop spans 15 amino acids. Per germline, CDR1 MNHEY and CDR2 SVGAGI. V lost 7 bases to trimming and J lost 3 bases, with 18 bases between them.

Only one count was recorded for this clone. A much larger clone is a single base away; this may be a read error. This sample also contains other DNA sequences that code for the same CDR3. The rearrangement uses TRBV19 and TRBJ2-2; D is perhaps TRBD2 (6 bases). V shed 10 bases and J shed 2 bases, with 20 bases lying between them. The CDR3 extends over 16 amino acids. Per germline, CDR1 LNHDA and CDR2 SQIVND (reference sequence). In nucleotides, the CDR3 is TGTGCCACCCCCGGAGCGGGCCCCGGAAACACCGGGGAGCTGTTTTTT. Encoded protein: CATPGAGPGNTGELFF.

This chain links TRBV5-1 with TRBJ2-7, with D perhaps matching TRBD2 (6 bases). This CDR3 region has 13 residues. V lost 5 bases to trimming and J lost 0 bases, with 9 bases between them. Germline loops: CDR1 SGHRS, CDR2 YFSETQ. DNA for the CDR3: TGCGCCAGCAGATTAGCGGCCTCCTACGAGCAGTACTTC. Encoded protein: CASRLAASYEQYF.

In this sample, this clone turned up a few times. This sequence joins TRBV19 and TRBJ1-1, with D perhaps matching TRBD1 (5 bases). Trimming took 3 bases from V and 0 from J, leaving 8 bases between them. This CDR3 has 14 amino acids. Germline lookup yields CDR1 LNHDA and CDR2 SQIVND (reference sequence). The CDR3 bases are TGTGCCAGTAGTATCGGGGCCTTGAACACTGAAGCTTTCTTT. It codes for CASSIGALNTEAFF.

The genes are TRBV5-8 and TRBJ1-1; unclear D gene. Trimming removed 9 bases at V and 1 base at J, with 13 bases between. CDR3 size: 13 residues. The germline V gene has CDR1 SGHTS and CDR2 YDEGEE. Here the CDR3 reads CATTTLSNTEAFF. The CDR3 nucleotides read TGTGCCACCACGACACTATCGAACACTGAAGCTTTCTTT. The variable domain in full, completed from reference TRBV5-8 and TRBJ1-1, reads EAGVTQSPTHLIKTRGQQATLRCSPISGHTSVYWYQQALGLGLQFLLWYDEGEERNRGNFPPRFSGRQFPNYSSELNVNALELEDSALYLCATTTLSNTEAFFGQGTRLTVV.

The chain carries TRBV18 and TRBJ2-7; 11 nucleotides agree with TRBD1. Germline assignment: CDR1 KGHSH and CDR2 LQKENI. The V gene end was trimmed by 3 bases and the J gene end by 3 bases; junction bases not matched to a gene: 4. This CDR3 has 15 residues. CDR3 nucleotide sequence: TGTGCCAGCTCACCCTTCGGGACAGGGGGCTACGAGCAGTACTTC. Its translation: CASSPFGTGGYEQYF.

On this clone itself: This sample also contains other DNA sequences that code for the same CDR3. This chain connects TRBV9 to TRBJ2-3; D might be TRBD2 (5 bases). The CDR3 spans 13 residues. The V end lost 0 bases, the J end lost 6 bases, and 8 bases lay between the germline ends. The germline CDR1 and CDR2 sequences are SGDLS and YYNGEE. CDR3 protein: CASSVAGSDTQYF. CDR3 sequence (DNA): TGTGCCAGCAGCGTAGCGGGATCTGATACGCAGTATTTT.

This clone has just one count. V is TRBV28 and J is TRBJ1-2, with D uncertain. The CDR3 contains 12 residues. Germline CDR1 MDHEN, CDR2 SYDVKM. The ends were cut back, 3 bases at V and 4 bases at J, with 6 bases in the middle. CDR3 sequence: CASSLVSYGYTF. The CDR3 DNA reads as TGTGCCAGCAGTTTGGTCAGCTATGGCTACACCTTC.

J is TRBJ2-7 and V is TRBV6-5; maybe TRBD2 (5 bases). The germline V gene has CDR1 MNHEY and CDR2 SVGAGI. Trimming removed 6 bases from V and 3 bases from J, with 12 bases in between. The CDR3 is 13 amino acids. In DNA, the CDR3 is TGTGCCAGCAGCAAGGAGGCAATCTACGAGCAGTACTTC. It codes for CASSKEAIYEQYF.

The chain has TRBV7-2 and TRBJ2-7; D not resolved. With 5 bases removed from V and 2 bases from J, the gap between germline ends came to 10 bases. Germline CDR1 SGHTA, CDR2 FQGNSA. This CDR3 region has 13 residues. In DNA, the CDR3 is TGTGCCAGCAGCCTCCGGCTAGCCTACGAGCAGTACTTC. Protein sequence: CASSLRLAYEQYF. The whole variable domain, remainder taken from reference TRBV7-2 and TRBJ2-7, is GAGVSQSPSNKVTEKGKDVELRCDPISGHTALYWYRQSLGQGLEFLIYFQGNSAPDKSGLPSDRFSAERTGGSVSTLTIQRTQQEDSAVYLCASSLRLAYEQYFGPGTRLTVT.

The CDR3 coding sequence is TGTGCCAGCAGCTTAGGTCATGAGCAGTTCTTC. Its protein is CASSLGHEQFF. The chain couples TRBV11-3 to TRBJ2-1; unclear D gene. The germline V and J ends were trimmed by 1 base and 8 bases, with 3 bases remaining between them. The CDR3 has 11 amino acids. Per the germline V gene, CDR1 is SGHNT and CDR2 is YENEEA.

V and J are TRBV7-3 and TRBJ2-2; 8 bases align to TRBD1. Trimming at V came to 1 base and at J to 5 bases, leaving 0 bases not matched to a gene. The V gene's germline CDR1 is SGHTA and CDR2 FQGTGA. This CDR3 is built from 14 residues. CDR3: CASSLNRGTGELFF. The CDR3 DNA reads TGTGCCAGCAGCTTAAACAGGGGGACCGGGGAGCTGTTTTTT.

Concerning this clone: With a far larger clone one base away, a read error is the likely cause. This chain links TRBV5-4 with TRBJ2-3; tentatively, D is TRBD1 or TRBD2 (5 bases each). Germline V lookup: CDR1 SGHNT, CDR2 YYREEE (reference sequence). CDR3 size: 14 residues. The CDR3 DNA is TGTGCCAACAGCCCGGGGCGTAGCACAGATACGCAGTATTTT. As protein: CANSPGRSTDTQYF.

The chain links TRBV28 to TRBJ2-5; 10 bases fit TRBD2. Germline CDR1 and CDR2: MDHEN and SYDVKM. The ends lost 1 base at V and 3 bases at J; junction bases unmatched: 8. This CDR3 has 17 amino acids. CDR3 protein: CASSLLASGRNKETQYF. CDR3 DNA: TGTGCCAGCAGTTTATTAGCTAGCGGGAGAAACAAAGAGACCCAGTACTTC.

The rearrangement uses TRBV6-4 and TRBJ2-7; no clear D gene. Germline V gene sequence: CDR1 MRHNA, CDR2 SNTAGT. The V gene lost 5 bases and the J gene lost 5 bases, with 13 bases spanning the gap. The CDR3 sequence is 13 residues long. The CDR3 loop reads CASSWSMLDEQYF. The DNA for the CDR3 is TGTGCCAGCAGTTGGTCCATGTTAGACGAGCAGTACTTC.

This clone was found a few times. V gene TRBV7-9 combines with J gene TRBJ2-1, with D unresolved. CDR1 and CDR2 (germline): SEHNR, FQNEAQ (reference sequence). Trimming took off 0 bases at V and 3 bases at J, with 9 bases between the two ends. This CDR3 is 15 amino acids long. The CDR3 reads CASSLAVSNYNEQFF. For the CDR3, the DNA is TGTGCCAGCAGCTTAGCGGTCTCGAACTACAATGAGCAGTTCTTC.